A selection of T cell receptor beta chains follows, all from one sample in a study of shared clonotypes between healthy human individuals. Sequencing was performed with immunoSEQ multiplex PCR; in TCRdb, only in-frame clones are kept and a portion is missing. The data contain about 1.1 million clones, approximately 80% of them singletons. Sequences were obtained from memory CD4+ T cells from PBMCs. These receptors originate from a man younger than 30 in good health. Some clones in this sample may be carry-over from other donors' samples. The CDR3 runs from the conserved cysteine through the conserved F or W. A D gene is named only where the DNA matches it firmly. Part of the rows lack a size; the others show once, few, many or a class for expanded clones.

d_call: -; j_call: TRBJ2-7; clone_size: -; v_call: TRBV6-1; cdr3_nt: TGTGCCAGCAGTCAAGACAGGACCTCTAATGAGCAGTACTTC; cdr3_aa: CASSQDRTSNEQYF
d_call: -; j_call: TRBJ2-5; clone_size: -; v_call: TRBV11-2; cdr3_nt: TGTGCCAGCAGTTACCAAGAGACCCAGTACTTC; cdr3_aa: CASSYQETQYF
d_call: -; j_call: TRBJ1-1; clone_size: -; v_call: TRBV5-1; cdr3_nt: TGCGCCAGCAGCTTGGCGGGCGCTGAATCTTTCTTT; cdr3_aa: CASSLAGAESFF
d_call: -; j_call: TRBJ1-5; clone_size: -; v_call: TRBV15; cdr3_nt: TGTGCCACCAGCAGAACGGGACGGGGCAATCAGCCCCAGCATTTT; cdr3_aa: CATSRTGRGNQPQHF
d_call: -; j_call: TRBJ2-5; clone_size: -; v_call: TRBV18; cdr3_nt: TGTGCCAGCTCAGAGGGACCAACCGTGGGGACCCAGTACTTC; cdr3_aa: CASSEGPTVGTQYF
d_call: TRBD2; j_call: TRBJ2-4; clone_size: -; v_call: TRBV7-8; cdr3_nt: TGTGCCAGCAGCCCCACCGGGGGGAGTAAAGCCAAAAACATTCAGTACTTC; cdr3_aa: CASSPTGGSKAKNIQYF
d_call: TRBD1; j_call: TRBJ2-1; clone_size: -; v_call: TRBV7-6; cdr3_nt: TGTGCCAGCAGCCGACAGGGGGCGTTCTACAATGAGCAGTTCTTC; cdr3_aa: CASSRQGAFYNEQFF
d_call: -; j_call: TRBJ2-7; clone_size: -; v_call: TRBV7-2; cdr3_nt: TGTGCCAGCAGCTTCGACCCTACTAGTTCCTACGAGCAGTACTTC; cdr3_aa: CASSFDPTSSYEQYF
d_call: -; j_call: TRBJ2-5; clone_size: once; v_call: TRBV19; cdr3_nt: TGTGCCAGTAGTATTGTTGGCTACTTGGAGACCCAGTACTTC; cdr3_aa: CASSIVGYLETQYF
d_call: TRBD1; j_call: TRBJ1-5; clone_size: once; v_call: TRBV28; cdr3_nt: TGTGCCAGCAGCAACCAGGGGGCTCTTCAGCCCCAGCATTTT; cdr3_aa: CASSNQGALQPQHF
d_call: -; j_call: TRBJ2-7; clone_size: -; v_call: TRBV6-1; cdr3_nt: TGTGCCAGCAGTGAGGGCCCGAGTATGTACGAGCAGTACTTC; cdr3_aa: CASSEGPSMYEQYF
d_call: TRBD2; j_call: TRBJ2-3; clone_size: -; v_call: TRBV29-1; cdr3_nt: TGCAGCGTTGATTACCCACCCGGGGGGTCGCAGTATTTT; cdr3_aa: CSVDYPPGGSQYF
d_call: -; j_call: TRBJ1-5; clone_size: few; v_call: TRBV7-9; cdr3_nt: TGTGCCAGCAGCGTACGGCGGGATCAGCCCCAGCATTTT; cdr3_aa: CASSVRRDQPQHF
d_call: TRBD1; j_call: TRBJ2-7; clone_size: -; v_call: TRBV5-1; cdr3_nt: TGCGCCAGCAGCCGGTTCAGGGGGTACGAGCAGTACTTC; cdr3_aa: CASSRFRGYEQYF
d_call: TRBD2; j_call: TRBJ2-7; clone_size: -; v_call: TRBV29-1; cdr3_nt: TGCAGCGTTGCGCGGACTAGCGACGCCGAGCAGTACTTC; cdr3_aa: CSVARTSDAEQYF
d_call: TRBD2; j_call: TRBJ2-1; clone_size: -; v_call: TRBV7-9; cdr3_nt: TGTGCCAGCAACCCGGGACTAGCGTCCTACAATGAGCAGTTCTTC; cdr3_aa: CASNPGLASYNEQFF
d_call: -; j_call: TRBJ1-5; clone_size: -; v_call: TRBV28; cdr3_nt: TGTGCCAGCAGTTTGAGGCAGGGTTGGCAGCCCCAGCATTTT; cdr3_aa: CASSLRQGWQPQHF
d_call: -; j_call: TRBJ1-1; clone_size: -; v_call: TRBV19; cdr3_nt: TGTGCCAGTTTTTCTACGTTGAACACTGAAGCTTTCTTT; cdr3_aa: CASFSTLNTEAFF
d_call: -; j_call: TRBJ2-3; clone_size: -; v_call: TRBV7-9; cdr3_nt: TGTGCCAGCAGCCAACGGGGCGGTATCACAGATACGCAGTATTTT; cdr3_aa: CASSQRGGITDTQYF
d_call: -; j_call: TRBJ2-3; clone_size: many; v_call: TRBV28; cdr3_nt: TGTGCCAGCAGTTTCCTCAGGGGATTCACAGATACGCAGTATTTT; cdr3_aa: CASSFLRGFTDTQYF
d_call: -; j_call: TRBJ2-7; clone_size: -; v_call: TRBV19; cdr3_nt: TGTGCCAGTAGTATTTTGCCCAAGGATAAAGGCTACGAGCAGTACTTC; cdr3_aa: CASSILPKDKGYEQYF
d_call: -; j_call: TRBJ2-7; clone_size: -; v_call: TRBV27; cdr3_nt: TGTGCCAGCAATATCCAGGGCCCCTCCTACGAGCAGTACTTC; cdr3_aa: CASNIQGPSYEQYF
d_call: -; j_call: TRBJ2-7; clone_size: -; v_call: TRBV5-4; cdr3_nt: TGTGCCAGCAGCTTACAGGGAATCACCTACGAGCAGTACTTC; cdr3_aa: CASSLQGITYEQYF
d_call: -; j_call: TRBJ2-5; clone_size: -; v_call: TRBV2; cdr3_nt: TGTGCCAGCAGAACTCAGCGTTCGGAGACCCAGTACTTC; cdr3_aa: CASRTQRSETQYF
d_call: TRBD1; j_call: TRBJ1-2; clone_size: -; v_call: TRBV29-1; cdr3_nt: TGCAGCGTTGGGCGGACAGGAGACAACTATGGCTACACCTTC; cdr3_aa: CSVGRTGDNYGYTF
d_call: -; j_call: TRBJ2-1; clone_size: -; v_call: TRBV6-1; cdr3_nt: TGTGCCAGCAGTGGACCGACTAGTATCGGGTCCTACAATGAGCAGTTCTTC; cdr3_aa: CASSGPTSIGSYNEQFF
d_call: -; j_call: TRBJ2-5; clone_size: -; v_call: TRBV19; cdr3_nt: TGTGCCAGTAGTATCAAGGCAGGGGTGGAGACCCAGTACTTC; cdr3_aa: CASSIKAGVETQYF
d_call: TRBD2; j_call: TRBJ2-3; clone_size: -; v_call: TRBV5-8; cdr3_nt: TGTGCCAGCAGCTTAGGTACAGCGGGAGTGGCAGATACGCAGTATTTT; cdr3_aa: CASSLGTAGVADTQYF
d_call: -; j_call: TRBJ2-7; clone_size: few; v_call: TRBV6-5; cdr3_nt: TGTGCCGACCGGACGGTCTCCTACGAGCAGTACTTC; cdr3_aa: CADRTVSYEQYF
d_call: TRBD1; j_call: TRBJ2-5; clone_size: -; v_call: TRBV10-3; cdr3_nt: TGTGCCATCAGTGCTTACGGACAGGGACAAGAGACCCAGTACTTC; cdr3_aa: CAISAYGQGQETQYF
d_call: -; j_call: TRBJ2-5; clone_size: -; v_call: TRBV7-6; cdr3_nt: TGTGCCAGCAGCGTCCGAGGGGCCCAAGAGACCCAGTACTTC; cdr3_aa: CASSVRGAQETQYF
d_call: -; j_call: TRBJ2-1; clone_size: many; v_call: TRBV15; cdr3_nt: TGTGCCACCAGCAGGGGTTACAATGAGCAGTTCTTC; cdr3_aa: CATSRGYNEQFF
d_call: TRBD1; j_call: TRBJ1-2; clone_size: -; v_call: TRBV6-5; cdr3_nt: TGTGCCAGCAGACAGGGACAGGGAATTTATGGCTACACCTTC; cdr3_aa: CASRQGQGIYGYTF
d_call: -; j_call: TRBJ2-6; clone_size: -; v_call: TRBV28; cdr3_nt: TGTGCCAGCAGCCTCCATCCAAGCTCTGGGGCCAACGTCCTGACTTTC; cdr3_aa: CASSLHPSSGANVLTF
d_call: -; j_call: TRBJ2-3; clone_size: -; v_call: TRBV29-1; cdr3_nt: TGCAGCGTTGCCGGTGGCTTGGGGCGCACAGATACGCAGTATTTT; cdr3_aa: CSVAGGLGRTDTQYF
d_call: -; j_call: TRBJ1-2; clone_size: -; v_call: TRBV2; cdr3_nt: TGTGCCAGCAGAGTAGGGGCTAATGGCTACACCTTC; cdr3_aa: CASRVGANGYTF
d_call: -; j_call: TRBJ1-4; clone_size: -; v_call: TRBV18; cdr3_nt: TGTGCCAGCTCACCAAGGAAGCCTACGACAACTAATGAAAAACTGTTTTTT; cdr3_aa: CASSPRKPTTTNEKLFF
d_call: TRBD1; j_call: TRBJ1-2; clone_size: -; v_call: TRBV10-2; cdr3_nt: TGCGCCAGCAGTAATCCACAGGGGCCCGCTAACTATGGCTACACCTTC; cdr3_aa: CASSNPQGPANYGYTF
d_call: -; j_call: TRBJ2-7; clone_size: -; v_call: TRBV7-6; cdr3_nt: TGTGCCAGCAGCTTAGTCGGCGGGAAGAGCTCCTACGAGCAGTACTTC; cdr3_aa: CASSLVGGKSSYEQYF
d_call: -; j_call: TRBJ1-5; clone_size: -; v_call: TRBV28; cdr3_nt: TGTGCCAGCAGTGGGTATCAGCCCCAGCATTTT; cdr3_aa: CASSGYQPQHF
d_call: -; j_call: TRBJ2-1; clone_size: few; v_call: TRBV6-1; cdr3_nt: TGTGCCAGCAGTGTAGCCGGGTTTAACGTCGGTGAGCAGTTCTTC; cdr3_aa: CASSVAGFNVGEQFF
d_call: -; j_call: TRBJ1-3; clone_size: -; v_call: TRBV4-2; cdr3_nt: TGTGCCAGCAGCCAGGCCTCTGGCAGCTCTGGAAACACCATATATTTT; cdr3_aa: CASSQASGSSGNTIYF
d_call: -; j_call: TRBJ2-1; clone_size: once; v_call: TRBV6-4; cdr3_nt: TGTGCCAGCAGTGACGGCGGGTACAATGAGCAGTTCTTC; cdr3_aa: CASSDGGYNEQFF